These 25 T cell receptor beta chains share one sample of origin, sequenced in a study of response to subunit inactivated influenza vaccine. In TCRdb, the RT-PCR reads were re-called with MiXCR into one record per CDR3 protein. The data show over 150,000 distinct CDR3 sequences, approximately 11% seen once. Sequencing was performed on CD8+ T cells sorted from PBMCs, taken around 25 months after vaccination. All receptors derive from a man aged 50 to 75 who received an inactivated influenza vaccine.

This clonotype occurred a few times. The V call is TRBV3-1, the J call TRBJ2-7; D is unclear. This CDR3 comprises 14 residues. Germline values: CDR1 LGHDT, CDR2 YNNKEL (reference sequence). V was shortened by 4 bases and J by 0 bases, with 10 bases between the two germline ends. CDR3 DNA sequence: TGTGCCAGCAGCCCTCGACCGTACTCCTACGAGCAGTACTTC. This translates into CASSPRPYSYEQYF.

This clonotype was counted at least ten times. The CDR3 DNA is TGTGCCAGCAGCTCGGGGCGGGGTTACGAGCAGTACTTC. The encoded protein is CASSSGRGYEQYF. The chain uses TRBV7-9 and TRBJ2-7; D may be TRBD2 (6 bases). V was clipped by 4 bases and J by 4 bases, with 11 bases between them. CDR1 is SEHNR, CDR2 FQNEAQ, per germline (reference sequence). This CDR3 is 13 amino acids long.

This clonotype was picked up many times. V usage is TRBV7-9 and J usage is TRBJ1-6; no firm D call. Germline lookup yields CDR1 SEHNR and CDR2 FQNEAQ (reference sequence). V was clipped by 5 bases and J by 6 bases, with 8 bases between them. The CDR3 loop spans 13 amino acids. The CDR3 region is CASSPALNSPLHF. The CDR3 bases are TGTGCCAGCAGCCCTGCCCTTAATTCACCCCTCCACTTT.

This clonotype was observed a handful of times. CDR3 sequence reads: CASSLGQLGMQYF. The CDR3 DNA reads TGTGCCAGCAGCTTAGGACAGCTGGGTATGCAGTATTTT. The chain has TRBV11-3 and TRBJ2-3; TRBD1 is a possible D gene (5 bases). This CDR3 is 13 amino acids long. V was cut by 1 base and J by 11 bases, with 13 bases left in between. Germline CDR1 is SGHNT and CDR2 is YENEEA. Together with reference TRBV11-3 and TRBJ2-3, the CDR3 gives the full variable domain: EAGVVQSPRYKIIEKKQPVAFWCNPISGHNTLYWYLQNLGQGPELLIRYENEEAVDDSQLPKDRFSAERLKGVDSTLKIQPAELGDSAVYLCASSLGQLGMQYFGPGTRLTVL.

This clonotype was detected many times. The V gene is TRBV3-1, the J gene TRBJ2-7; TRBD2 aligns across 15 bases. CDR3 length: 15 amino acids. The germline V gene has CDR1 LGHDT and CDR2 YNNKEL (reference sequence). Trimming at V came to 4 bases and at J to 7 bases, leaving 5 bases not matched to a gene. CDR3 in amino acids: CASSPGLAGGYEQYF. The DNA of the CDR3 is TGTGCCAGCAGCCCGGGACTAGCGGGAGGTTATGAGCAGTACTTC.

This chain joins TRBV10-2 and TRBJ1-1; D remains ambiguous. Germline CDR1 WSHSY, CDR2 SAAADI. CDR3 size: 13 residues. Trimming took 0 bases from V and 8 from J, leaving 10 bases between them. The CDR3 protein is CASSESSSVEAFF. The CDR3 region has the DNA TGCGCCAGCAGTGAGTCCTCGAGCGTAGAAGCTTTCTTT.

This clonotype was recorded many times. The chain recombines TRBV3-1 with TRBJ2-7; TRBD1 might be the D (6 bases). The V gene lost 0 bases and the J gene lost 9 bases, with 18 bases spanning the gap. Germline lookup yields CDR1 LGHDT and CDR2 YNNKEL (reference sequence). This CDR3 is 15 amino acids long. The CDR3 sequence is CASSQDLDSLSLQYF. Here the CDR3 DNA reads TGTGCCAGCAGCCAAGATTTGGACAGTCTCTCCTTGCAGTACTTC.

This clonotype was recorded many times. The chain couples TRBV10-3 to TRBJ2-1; 9 bases agree with TRBD2. This CDR3 is built from 13 residues. The V gene's germline CDR1 is ENHRY and CDR2 SYGVKD. V gave up 8 bases and J gave up 3 bases; unmatched junction bases: 2. The CDR3: CAIGGRDYNEQFF. In DNA form, the CDR3 reads TGTGCCATCGGCGGGAGGGACTACAATGAGCAGTTCTTC.

This chain uses TRBV10-3 with TRBJ2-7; TRBD1 or TRBD2 may be the D gene (5 bases each). The V and J ends lost 5 bases and 3 bases respectively, with 17 bases between them. CDR3 length equals 15 residues. Looked up from germline, CDR1 is ENHRY and CDR2 is SYGVKD. The CDR3 protein is CAISWGLRDGYEQYF. As DNA, the CDR3 is TGTGCCATCAGTTGGGGTCTCCGGGACGGCTACGAGCAGTACTTC.

This clonotype has more than one count but fewer than ten. This chain links TRBV28 with TRBJ2-3; D may match TRBD1 or TRBD2 (5 bases each). Per the germline V gene, CDR1 is MDHEN and CDR2 is SYDVKM. The CDR3 has 14 residues. V lost 5 bases and J 6 bases, leaving 15 bases between the germline ends. CDR3 bases: TGTGCCAGCAGTCCGACTCAGGGACCCGATACGCAGTATTTT. Its translation is CASSPTQGPDTQYF.

The CDR3 loop reads CSARDLFSGIFNEQFF. As DNA, the CDR3 is TGCAGTGCTAGAGATCTGTTTAGCGGAATTTTCAATGAGCAGTTCTTC. V gene TRBV20-1 combines with J gene TRBJ2-1; perhaps TRBD2 as D (6 bases). This CDR3 is 16 amino acids long. Germline V gene data show CDR1 as DFQATT and CDR2 as SNEGSKA (reference sequence). V was clipped by 0 bases and J by 6 bases, with 18 bases between them.

This clonotype was observed at least ten times. The genes are TRBV9 and TRBJ2-7; 11 bases are shared with TRBD2. This CDR3 has 14 residues. CDR1 is SGDLS, CDR2 YYNGEE, per germline. Unmatched junction bases numbered 4, after V lost 4 bases and J lost 4 bases. In nucleotides, the CDR3 is TGTGCCAGCAGCCCAGGGACTAGCGGTTACGAGCAGTACTTC. Translated: CASSPGTSGYEQYF.

This clonotype was counted at least ten times. Written as DNA, the CDR3 is TGCGCCAGCAGACAGGACGGACCGAAAAATGAGCAGTTCTTC. It specifies CASRQDGPKNEQFF. This sequence joins TRBV5-1 and TRBJ2-1; tentative D call: TRBD1 (5 bases). This CDR3 contains 14 residues. V was clipped by 5 bases and J by 7 bases, with 16 bases between them. Germline V gene lookup returns CDR1 SGHRS and CDR2 YFSETQ. Looking up the rest from reference TRBV5-1 and TRBJ2-1 gives the full variable domain: KAGVTQTPRYLIKTRGQQVTLSCSPISGHRSVSWYQQTPGQGLQFLFEYFSETQRNKGNFPGRFSGRQFSNSRSEMNVSTLELGDSALYLCASRQDGPKNEQFFGPGTRLTVL.

This chain links TRBV20-1 with TRBJ2-1; TRBD2 agrees at 7 bases. The CDR3 runs to 12 residues. Germline V gene lookup returns CDR1 DFQATT and CDR2 SNEGSKA (reference sequence). With V trimmed by 8 bases and J by 8 bases, 9 bases remained unmatched. The CDR3 sequence: CSPGGSQDEQFF. CDR3 nucleotides: TGCAGTCCTGGCGGGAGTCAGGATGAGCAGTTCTTC.

This clonotype came up a few times. V is TRBV12-3 or TRBV12-4 and J is TRBJ2-5; D call uncertain. The CDR3 runs to 13 residues. Trimming took off 6 bases at V and 2 bases at J, with 10 bases between the two ends. CDR3 sequence: CASRPTSQETQYF. In DNA, the CDR3 is TGTGCCAGCAGACCCACGTCTCAAGAGACCCAGTACTTC.

The chain has TRBV5-6 and TRBJ2-5, with D perhaps TRBD1 (5 bases). V lost 0 bases, J lost 3 bases, and 12 bases lay in between. Germline V CDR1 and CDR2: SGHDT, YYEEEE. The CDR3 length is 15 residues. In DNA, the CDR3 is TGTGCCAGCAGCTTGGGGGCAGGGTTTGAAGAGACCCAGTACTTC. Amino acids: CASSLGAGFEETQYF.

This clonotype showed up just a few times. The chain recombines TRBV29-1 with TRBJ2-3; TRBD2 aligns across 9 bases. V shed 3 bases and J 1 base; nucleotides not matched to a gene: 14. CDR1 and CDR2 (germline): SQVTM, ANQGSEA. The CDR3 sequence is 18 residues long. The chain's CDR3 is CSVEWAVAGVGGTDTQYF. DNA for the CDR3: TGCAGCGTTGAGTGGGCGGTAGCGGGAGTTGGGGGCACAGATACGCAGTATTTT.

Only a few counts were recorded for this clonotype. The DNA of the CDR3 is TGTGCCAGTTTGACCGACAGGGTTAGTCAAGAGACCCAGTACTTC. Encoded protein: CASLTDRVSQETQYF. The chain carries TRBV28 and TRBJ2-5; 7 bases fit TRBD1. V shed 9 bases and J 2 bases; nucleotides not matched to a gene: 12. The CDR3 length is 15 residues. Germline V lookup: CDR1 MDHEN, CDR2 SYDVKM.

This clonotype appeared many times. The chain links TRBV20-1 to TRBJ1-2; D perhaps matches TRBD1 (6 bases). Germline V gives CDR1 DFQATT, CDR2 SNEGSKA (reference sequence). CDR3 length: 13 residues. Trimming pared 1 base from V and 5 bases from J, leaving 11 bases between. The CDR3 reads CSARAGTQYGYTF. In nucleotides, the CDR3 is TGCAGTGCTAGAGCCGGGACACAATATGGCTACACCTTC.

This clonotype occurred many times. The rearrangement links TRBV29-1 to TRBJ2-1; D is tentatively TRBD1 or TRBD2 (5 bases each). The V and J ends lost 6 bases and 2 bases respectively, with 20 bases between them. This CDR3 comprises 16 residues. Germline V gene data show CDR1 as SQVTM and CDR2 as ANQGSEA. CDR3 protein: CSVILRGYGPYNEQFF. DNA of the CDR3: TGCAGCGTCATATTGAGGGGCTACGGGCCCTACAATGAGCAGTTCTTC.

This sequence joins TRBV4-3 and TRBJ1-3; perhaps TRBD1 as D (5 bases). The CDR3 extends over 15 amino acids. The V and J ends lost 4 bases and 0 bases respectively, with 10 bases between them. Germline CDR1 and CDR2: LGHNA and YSLEER. The CDR3 nucleotides are TGCGCCAGCAGCCCGGGGACGGCCTCTGGAAACACCATATATTTT. This sequence encodes CASSPGTASGNTIYF.

This clonotype was detected only a few times. The DNA is left out, because the CDR3 cannot be placed on it with certainty; the CDR3 is given as TCRdb lists it. This sequence joins TRBV5-8 and TRBJ2-2; the listed D gene, TRBD1, was not tested against the DNA. The V gene's germline CDR1 is SGHTS and CDR2 YDEGEE. The CDR3 is made up of 12 amino acids, end residues included. Here the CDR3 reads CASSFRGRELFF.

Details on this clonotype: The CDR3 carries no conserved terminal phenylalanine or tryptophan, so it likely arises from a read error. The limits of the CDR3 on the DNA are not certain, so only TCRdb's listed CDR3 is given. The chain carries TRBV28 and TRBJ2-7; TRBD2 is taken as the D call from the table, unchecked against the DNA. Germline V CDR1 and CDR2: MDHEN, SYDVKM. Counting both end residues, the CDR3 totals 13 amino acids. The CDR3 here is CASSWGEPGLADL.

This clonotype has a handful of counts. The chain has TRBV20-1 and TRBJ2-1; 9 bases are a match to TRBD2. This CDR3 has 14 amino acids. CDR1 and CDR2 from the germline V gene are DFQATT and SNEGSKA (reference sequence). Germline trimming cut 0 bases from V and 7 bases from J; bases unmatched to any gene: 4. CDR3 residues: CSARDGGGVNEQFF. CDR3 nucleotides: TGCAGTGCTAGAGACGGCGGGGGGGTAAATGAGCAGTTCTTC.

This chain joins TRBV6-2 or TRBV6-3 and TRBJ1-5; TRBD1 is a possible D gene (5 bases). From germline, CDR1 is MNHEY and CDR2 SVGEGT. The CDR3 extends over 13 amino acids. V was cut by 0 bases and J by 11 bases, with 11 bases left in between. This CDR3 reads CASSYSTGGAQHF. CDR3 nucleotides: TGTGCCAGCAGTTACTCTACTGGGGGAGCCCAGCATTTT.